This T cell receptor (beta chain) was sequenced in a study of T cells after yellow fever vaccination. For the study at large: SMART-Seq v4 Ultra Low Input handled preparation of low-cell-number fractions. Study-level points and caveats: Post-booster samples contained most primary-vaccination clones (about 95% CD4, roughly 88% CD8).

Concerning this clonotype: The target antigen is unknown.

This CDR3 region has 15 residues. Germline loops: CDR1 SGDLS, CDR2 YYNGEE. The germline V and J ends were trimmed by 0 bases and 0 bases, with 7 bases remaining between them. TCRdb reprocessed the 5' RACE reads via MiXCR and lists one record per CDR3 protein. The table includes some 550,000 distinct CDR3 sequences, roughly a fifth detected once. This sequence originates from a man aged 25-40 years who received the YFV17D yellow fever vaccine. The V call is TRBV9, the J call TRBJ2-4; D ambiguous. Sequencing used PBMCs, obtained 15 days after the yellow fever booster vaccination. CDR3 amino acids: CASSVGRLAKNIQYF. CDR3 in DNA: TGTGCCAGCAGCGTAGGTCGACTAGCCAAAAACATTCAGTACTTC.